These 16 T cell receptor beta chains share one sample of origin, sequenced in a study of CD8 T cells in Susac syndrome. A quantity of roughly 0.5 to 1 ug RNA underwent reverse transcription using random hexamers. A single record per CDR3 protein comes from TCRdb applying MiXCR to the immunoSEQ multiplex PCR reads. The sample contains approximately 190,000 distinct CDR3 sequences, 90% to 96% of which appear only once. The specimen was CD4+ T cells from PBMCs. The receptors shown here come from a human donor with Susac syndrome.

This chain connects TRBV6-5 to TRBJ2-7; 13 nucleotides align to TRBD2. CDR3 length: 15 amino acids. J was trimmed by 6 bases and V by 6 bases; bases with no gene match: 8. The germline V gene encodes CDR1 MNHEY and CDR2 SVGAGI. In nucleotides, the CDR3 is TGTGCCAGCAGCTGGACTAGCGGGGGATTTAGCGAGCAGTACTTC. Translated: CASSWTSGGFSEQYF.

The CDR3 reads CASSPDSTGYGYTF. The CDR3 nucleotides are TGTGCCAGCAGCCCGGACAGCACTGGCTATGGCTACACCTTC. V usage is TRBV2 and J usage is TRBJ1-2, with a tentative D call TRBD1 (6 bases). The CDR3 sequence is 14 residues long. Germline values: CDR1 SNHLY, CDR2 FYNNEI. Between the trimmed V and J ends, which lost 6 bases and 4 bases, there was a span of 15 bases.

This chain connects TRBV12-3 or TRBV12-4 to TRBJ2-5; weak D call: TRBD2 (6 bases). This CDR3 has 13 amino acids. Trimming stripped 3 bases from V and 5 bases from J, with 10 bases between. The CDR3 protein is CASSLREEETQYF. Here the CDR3 DNA reads TGTGCCAGCAGTTTGAGGGAGGAGGAGACCCAGTACTTC.

This chain joins TRBV7-2 and TRBJ2-1; 12 bases line up with TRBD1. This CDR3 spans 16 amino acids. CDR1 is SGHTA and CDR2 is FQGNSA in the germline V gene. Unmatched junction bases numbered 9, after V lost 5 bases and J lost 7 bases. In DNA, the CDR3 is TGTGCCAGCAGCACCTTCGGGACAGGGGGCAGGAATGAGCAGTTCTTC. This gives the protein CASSTFGTGGRNEQFF.

The chain carries TRBV19 and TRBJ1-1; D remains ambiguous. Germline V gene lookup returns CDR1 LNHDA and CDR2 SQIVND (reference sequence). Trimming took off 5 bases at V and 1 base at J, with 14 bases between the two ends. CDR3 length: 15 residues. Here the CDR3 reads CASSVQRLTNTEAFF. CDR3 nucleotides: TGTGCCAGTAGTGTCCAGAGGTTGACGAACACTGAAGCTTTCTTT.

This chain uses TRBV15 with TRBJ1-1, with D tentatively TRBD1 (5 bases). There are 12 residues in the CDR3. CDR1 is LNHNV, CDR2 YYDKDF, per germline (reference sequence). V was cut by 1 base and J by 9 bases, with 9 bases left in between. The CDR3 region is CATSRGDLKAFF. The CDR3 nucleotides are TGTGCCACCAGCAGAGGGGACCTGAAAGCTTTCTTT.

The chain combines TRBV12-3 or TRBV12-4 with TRBJ1-3, with 8 bases lining up with TRBD1. The CDR3 sequence is 15 residues long. V lost 2 bases to trimming and J lost 3 bases; unmatched junction nucleotides: 3. CDR3 amino acids: CASSLQGAFGNTIYF. As DNA, the CDR3 is TGTGCCAGCAGTTTACAGGGGGCGTTTGGAAACACCATATATTTT.

This rearrangement joins TRBV19 to TRBJ1-6; 7 bases agree with TRBD1. The CDR3 sequence is 13 residues long. CDR1 is LNHDA, CDR2 SQIVND, per germline (reference sequence). After removal of 6 bases from V and 10 bases from J, the junction contained 6 bases not matched to a gene. This chain's CDR3 is CASRSSRGSPLHF. The CDR3 DNA is TGTGCCAGTAGATCTTCCAGGGGGTCACCCCTCCACTTT.

The chain couples TRBV4-1 to TRBJ2-7, with 9 bases identical to TRBD1. V shed 1 base, J shed 1 base, and the junction held 8 bases outside the gene matches. CDR1 and CDR2 from the germline V gene are MGHRA and YSYEKL. CDR3 size: 17 residues. The CDR3 DNA reads TGCGCCAGCAGCCAAGGACCGCCTGACAGGGGGTCCTACGAGCAGTACTTC. It is translated as CASSQGPPDRGSYEQYF.

This chain joins TRBV7-2 and TRBJ2-7; 12 bases map to TRBD2. Per the germline V gene, CDR1 is SGHTA and CDR2 is FQGNSA. V lost 5 bases, J lost 2 bases, and 4 bases stayed unmatched. CDR3 length: 15 amino acids. The CDR3 region is CASSRTSGATYEQYF. CDR3 sequence (DNA): TGTGCCAGCAGCCGGACTAGCGGGGCCACCTACGAGCAGTACTTC.

The chain employs TRBV29-1 and TRBJ1-1; the match to TRBD1 covers 8 bases. The V segment lost 4 bases and the J segment 3 bases; nucleotides outside the gene matches: 4. The germline gives CDR1 SQVTM, CDR2 ANQGSEA. The CDR3 runs to 13 residues. CDR3 nucleotides: TGCAGCGTTGGGCGGACAGGGTACACTGAAGCTTTCTTT. Its protein product is CSVGRTGYTEAFF.

This chain connects TRBV24-1 to TRBJ2-2; D might be TRBD2 (6 bases). The germline CDR1 and CDR2 sequences are KGHDR and SFDVKD. The CDR3 is 16 residues long. The V and J ends lost 3 bases and 0 bases respectively, with 10 bases between them. The CDR3 is CATSDPAGPNTGELFF. As DNA, the CDR3 is TGTGCCACCAGTGATCCGGCGGGGCCGAACACCGGGGAGCTGTTTTTT.

V gene TRBV30 combines with J gene TRBJ2-7; the match to TRBD1 covers 10 bases. CDR3 length: 17 amino acids. Trimming cost V 5 bases and J 2 bases; bases outside gene matches: 15. Germline V gene lookup returns CDR1 GTSNPN and CDR2 SVGIG (reference sequence). As DNA, the CDR3 is TGTGCCTGGTCCTCTACCCTTCCCGGGACAGGGGCCTACGAGCAGTACTTC. Amino acids: CAWSSTLPGTGAYEQYF.

The chain employs TRBV7-8 and TRBJ2-3, with no clear D. CDR1 and CDR2 (germline): SGHVS, FQNEAQ. Trimming removed 8 bases from V and 6 bases from J, with 3 bases in between. The CDR3 covers 9 residues. CDR3 nucleotide sequence: TGTGCCAGCGGTGATACGCAGTATTTT. Amino acid sequence: CASGDTQYF.

The V and J genes are TRBV19 and TRBJ1-2, with TRBD1 matching 8 bases. The germline V gene has CDR1 LNHDA and CDR2 SQIVND (reference sequence). V gave up 5 bases and J gave up 8 bases; unmatched junction bases: 13. This CDR3 region has 15 residues. CDR3 nucleotides: TGTGCCAGTAGTTCAGGGGGCAGCCTACTATACGGCTACACCTTC. Encoded protein: CASSSGGSLLYGYTF.

The table lists this clonotype with a count of one. V is TRBV30 and J is TRBJ2-3; 10 bases are shared with TRBD2. Germline V gene data show CDR1 as GTSNPN and CDR2 as SVGIG (reference sequence). J gave up 1 base and V 5 bases, and 3 bases lay outside the gene matches. This CDR3 contains 14 residues. The CDR3 sequence is CAWGGTSGTDTQYF. The DNA of the CDR3 is TGTGCCTGGGGCGGGACTAGCGGCACAGATACGCAGTATTTT.